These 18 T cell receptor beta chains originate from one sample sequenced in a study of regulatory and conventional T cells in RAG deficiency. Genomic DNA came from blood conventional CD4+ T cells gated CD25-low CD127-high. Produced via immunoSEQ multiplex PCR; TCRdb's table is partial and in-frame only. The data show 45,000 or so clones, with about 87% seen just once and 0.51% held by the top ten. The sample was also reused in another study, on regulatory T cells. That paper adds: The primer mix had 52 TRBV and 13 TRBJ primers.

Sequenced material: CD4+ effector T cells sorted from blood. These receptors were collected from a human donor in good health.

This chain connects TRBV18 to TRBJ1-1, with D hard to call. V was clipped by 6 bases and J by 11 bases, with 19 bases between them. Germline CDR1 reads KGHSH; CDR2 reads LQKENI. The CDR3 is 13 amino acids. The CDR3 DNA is TGTGCCAGCTCCCTCGGAGGAGACGGGGAGGCTTTCTTT. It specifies CASSLGGDGEAFF.

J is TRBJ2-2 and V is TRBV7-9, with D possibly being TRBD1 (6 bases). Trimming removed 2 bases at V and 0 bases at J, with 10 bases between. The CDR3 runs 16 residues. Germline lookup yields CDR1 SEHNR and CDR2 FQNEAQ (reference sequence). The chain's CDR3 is CASSLQGTPNTGELFF. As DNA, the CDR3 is TGTGCCAGCAGCTTACAGGGGACACCGAACACCGGGGAGCTGTTTTTT.

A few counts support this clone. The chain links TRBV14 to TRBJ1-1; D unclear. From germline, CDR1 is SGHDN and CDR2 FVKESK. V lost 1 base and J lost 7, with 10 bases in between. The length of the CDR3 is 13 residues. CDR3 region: CASSQGPAGEAFF. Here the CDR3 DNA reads TGTGCCAGCAGCCAAGGTCCAGCGGGTGAAGCTTTCTTT.

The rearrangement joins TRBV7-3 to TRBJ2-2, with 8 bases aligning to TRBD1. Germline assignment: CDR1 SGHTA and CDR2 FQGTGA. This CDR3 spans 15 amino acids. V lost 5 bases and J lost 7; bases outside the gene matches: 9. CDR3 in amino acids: CASSRGRGRDGELFF. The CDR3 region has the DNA TGTGCCAGCAGCCGAGGCAGGGGGCGAGACGGGGAGCTGTTTTTT.

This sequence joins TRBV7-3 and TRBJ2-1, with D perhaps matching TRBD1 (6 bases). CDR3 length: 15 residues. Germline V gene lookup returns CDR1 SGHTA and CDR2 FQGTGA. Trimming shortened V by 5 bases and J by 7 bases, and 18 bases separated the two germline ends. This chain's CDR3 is CASSVDLGTQNEQFF. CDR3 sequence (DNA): TGTGCCAGCAGCGTCGACCTTGGGACACAGAATGAGCAGTTCTTC.

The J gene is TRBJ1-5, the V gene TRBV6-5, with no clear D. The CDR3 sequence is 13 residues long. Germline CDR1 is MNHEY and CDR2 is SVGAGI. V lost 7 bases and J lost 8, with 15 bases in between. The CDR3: CASTQLEIEPQHF. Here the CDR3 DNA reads TGTGCCAGCACACAGCTTGAAATTGAGCCCCAGCATTTT.

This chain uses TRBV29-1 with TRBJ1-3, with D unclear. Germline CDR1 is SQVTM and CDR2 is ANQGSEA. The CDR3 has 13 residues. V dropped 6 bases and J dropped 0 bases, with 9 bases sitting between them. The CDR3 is CSVERFSGNTIYF. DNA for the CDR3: TGCAGCGTCGAACGATTCTCTGGAAACACCATATATTTT.

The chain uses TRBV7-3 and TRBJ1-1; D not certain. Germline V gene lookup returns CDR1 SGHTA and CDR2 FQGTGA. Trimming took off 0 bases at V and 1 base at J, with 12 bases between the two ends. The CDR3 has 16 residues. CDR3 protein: CASSLTSTDGNTEAFF. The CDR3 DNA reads TGTGCCAGCAGCTTAACCTCGACGGATGGGAACACTGAAGCTTTCTTT.

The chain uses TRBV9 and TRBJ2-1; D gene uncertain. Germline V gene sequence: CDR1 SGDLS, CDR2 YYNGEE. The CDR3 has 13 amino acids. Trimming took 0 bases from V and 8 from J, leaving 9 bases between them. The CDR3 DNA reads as TGTGCCAGCAGCGTAGTCTGGGGTGATGAGCAGTTCTTC. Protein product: CASSVVWGDEQFF. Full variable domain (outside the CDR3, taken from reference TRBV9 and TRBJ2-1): DSGVTQTPKHLITATGQRVTLRCSPRSGDLSVYWYQQSLDQGLQFLIQYYNGEERAKGNILERFSAQQFPDLHSELNLSSLELGDSALYFCASSVVWGDEQFFGPGTRLTVL.

The CDR3: CASSAGTWRNEQYF. DNA for the CDR3: TGTGCCAGCAGTGCCGGGACATGGAGGAACGAGCAGTACTTC. This rearrangement joins TRBV6-5 to TRBJ2-7; TRBD1 is a possible D gene (6 bases). The length of the CDR3 is 14 residues. Germline CDR1 MNHEY, CDR2 SVGAGI. V was cut by 5 bases and J by 5 bases, with 16 bases left in between.

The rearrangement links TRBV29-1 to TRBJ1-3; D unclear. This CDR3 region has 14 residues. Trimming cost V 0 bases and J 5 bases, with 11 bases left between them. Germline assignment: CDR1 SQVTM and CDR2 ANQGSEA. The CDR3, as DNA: TGCAGCGTTGAAGATGCCAGGACCCGAAACACCATATATTTT. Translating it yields CSVEDARTRNTIYF.

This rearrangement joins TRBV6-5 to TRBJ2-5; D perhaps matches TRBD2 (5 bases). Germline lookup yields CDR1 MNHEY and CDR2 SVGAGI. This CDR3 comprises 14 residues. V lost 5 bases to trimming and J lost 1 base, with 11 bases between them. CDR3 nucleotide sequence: TGTGCCAGCAGTAAAACGGGGTCCCAAGAGACCCAGTACTTC. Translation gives CASSKTGSQETQYF.

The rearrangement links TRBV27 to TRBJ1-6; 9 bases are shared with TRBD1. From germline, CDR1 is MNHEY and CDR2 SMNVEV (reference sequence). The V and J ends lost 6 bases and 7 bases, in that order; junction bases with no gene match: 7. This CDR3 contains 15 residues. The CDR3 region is CASSWDGTGNSPLHF. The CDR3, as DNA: TGTGCCAGCAGCTGGGACGGGACAGGGAATTCACCCCTCCACTTT.

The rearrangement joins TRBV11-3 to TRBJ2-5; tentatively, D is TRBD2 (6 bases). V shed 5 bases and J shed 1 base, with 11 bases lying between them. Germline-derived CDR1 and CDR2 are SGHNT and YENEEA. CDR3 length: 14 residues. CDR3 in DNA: TGTGCCAGCAGCCGCGGGATTCCCCAAGAGACCCAGTACTTC. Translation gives CASSRGIPQETQYF. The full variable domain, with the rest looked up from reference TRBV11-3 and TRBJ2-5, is EAGVVQSPRYKIIEKKQPVAFWCNPISGHNTLYWYLQNLGQGPELLIRYENEEAVDDSQLPKDRFSAERLKGVDSTLKIQPAELGDSAVYLCASSRGIPQETQYFGPGTRLLVL.

In DNA form, the CDR3 reads TGTGCCAGCAGCCAAGCGGCGGAAGCGCCCGAAGCTTTCTTT. Residues: CASSQAAEAPEAFF. V usage is TRBV14 and J usage is TRBJ1-1; no clear D. In germline, CDR1 is SGHDN, CDR2 FVKESK. The CDR3 covers 14 residues. V was cut by 1 base and J by 8 bases, with 14 bases left in between. The full variable domain, its missing parts supplied by reference TRBV14 and TRBJ1-1, is EAGVTQFPSHSVIEKGQTVTLRCDPISGHDNLYWYRRVMGKEIKFLLHFVKESKQDESGMPNNRFLAERTGGTYSTLKVQPAELEDSGVYFCASSQAAEAPEAFFGQGTRLTVV.

The CDR3 DNA reads as TGTGCCAGCGGGGGGACAGGTAAACGTGGAGAAAAACTGTTTTTT. Translated, it gives CASGGTGKRGEKLFF. V usage is TRBV27 and J usage is TRBJ1-4; 8 nucleotides agree with TRBD1. The CDR3 spans 15 residues. CDR1 is MNHEY and CDR2 is SMNVEV in the germline V gene (reference sequence). V shed 8 bases, J shed 8 bases, and the junction held 13 bases outside the gene matches.

The CDR3 DNA reads TGTGCCTGGAGGGATAAAGGGGGTCTTGGATCCTACGAGCAGTACTTC. Translation gives CAWRDKGGLGSYEQYF. The chain couples TRBV30 to TRBJ2-7, with D possibly matching TRBD1 (6 bases). Germline CDR1 and CDR2: GTSNPN and SVGIG (reference sequence). This CDR3 comprises 16 residues. V shed 3 bases and J shed 1 base, with 19 bases lying between them.

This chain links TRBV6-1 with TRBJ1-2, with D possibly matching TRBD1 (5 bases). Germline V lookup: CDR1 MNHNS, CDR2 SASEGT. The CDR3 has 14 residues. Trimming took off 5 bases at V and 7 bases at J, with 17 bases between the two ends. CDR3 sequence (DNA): TGTGCCAGCAGTCCCCCGGGGGGGGTGGCTGGCTACACCTTC. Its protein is CASSPPGGVAGYTF.